These T cell receptor beta chains were read from a single sample in a study of cytomegalovirus exposure and HLA in healthy donors. Sequenced by immunoSEQ multiplex PCR; TCRdb stores in-frame clones only, minus some. The sample contains 170,000 or so clones, around 77% of which appear only once. The sequencing input was PBMCs. These receptors were obtained from a man in his 60s in good health and CMV-seronegative. The CDR3 runs from the conserved cysteine through the conserved F or W. D genes are given only for firm matches. The size field is filled for only some rows; it gives once, few, many or a size class.

DNA	CDR3	size	V	J	D
TGCAGTGCTAAAAGACAAGAAGTTTTCTTT	CSAKRQEVFF	.	TRBV20-1	TRBJ1-1	.
TGTGCCAGTAGTGCATCCACGACAGGCGGGGGCACCGGGGAGCTGTTTTTT	CASSASTTGGGTGELFF	.	TRBV19	TRBJ2-2	.
TGCGCCAGCAGCCAAGTTGTGGTCGGGGGCAATCAGCCCCAGCATTTT	CASSQVVVGGNQPQHF	.	TRBV4-1	TRBJ1-5	.
TGTGCCAGCAGCCCAACTAGCGGCCTCCCTTATGAGCAGTACTTC	CASSPTSGLPYEQYF	.	TRBV7-2	TRBJ2-7	TRBD2
TGTGCCAGCAGCGTAGGGCACCAGCGGGAGTACAATGAGCAGTTCTTC	CASSVGHQREYNEQFF	.	TRBV9	TRBJ2-1	TRBD2
TGTGCCACCCTCCGGACAGGGTGGAGCAATCAGCCCCAGCATTTT	CATLRTGWSNQPQHF	.	TRBV19	TRBJ1-5	TRBD1
TGCGCCAGCAGCTTGGGGGGGGTGGTGAACACTGAAGCTTTCTTT	CASSLGGVVNTEAFF	.	TRBV5-1	TRBJ1-1	.
TGCAGCGTTGGCGGGACAGGGGGCTACGAGCAGTACTTC	CSVGGTGGYEQYF	few	TRBV29-1	TRBJ2-7	TRBD1
TGTGCCAGCAGCTCTTTCGACAGGGGGAACTATCAGCCCCAGCATTTT	CASSSFDRGNYQPQHF	once	TRBV28	TRBJ1-5	TRBD1
TGTGCCAGCAGCTTGGAGACGGGAGGGGTCACCGGGGAGCTGTTTTTT	CASSLETGGVTGELFF	.	TRBV5-6	TRBJ2-2	TRBD2
TGTGCCAGCAGCTCGGGGTCGCCGAATCGACCCACAGATACGCAGTATTTT	CASSSGSPNRPTDTQYF	.	TRBV7-3	TRBJ2-3	.
TGTGCCAGCAGCCTGGGTGGGGCTGGTCAGCCCCAGCATTTT	CASSLGGAGQPQHF	.	TRBV5-4	TRBJ1-5	.
TGTGCCAGTAGTATTAATCGCGGCTTTAACGAGCAGTACTTC	CASSINRGFNEQYF	.	TRBV19	TRBJ2-7	.
TGTGCCAGCAGCTTCCGTAGGGCTAGCTCGCAGTTCTTC	CASSFRRASSQFF	once	TRBV7-3	TRBJ2-1	.
TGTGCCAGCATTTCCGGGACAGGGCGAGGTTACGAGCAGTACTTC	CASISGTGRGYEQYF	.	TRBV2	TRBJ2-7	TRBD1
TGTGCCAGCAGCTTGAGGGGGGGAACCGGGGAGCTGTTTTTT	CASSLRGGTGELFF	.	TRBV27	TRBJ2-2	.
TGCGCCAGCAGTGACGGACTAGCGGGGGGCGGGGGAGAGACCCAGTACTTC	CASSDGLAGGGGETQYF	few	TRBV10-2	TRBJ2-5	TRBD2
TGTGCCAGCGGCGGCGGTTCTAGCACAGATACGCAGTATTTT	CASGGGSSTDTQYF	.	TRBV9	TRBJ2-3	.
TGTGCCAGCAGTTCTACAGGGACCAATTCACCCCTCCACTTT	CASSSTGTNSPLHF	.	TRBV6-1	TRBJ1-6	.
TGCGCCAGCAGATCCACTATCGGCAATGAGCAGTTCTTC	CASRSTIGNEQFF	.	TRBV5-1	TRBJ2-1	.
TGTGCCAGCAGCATATGGGACAGGGAACGCACTGAAGCTTTCTTT	CASSIWDRERTEAFF	.	TRBV5-6	TRBJ1-1	TRBD1
TGCAGCGTCACCGGGACAGGGGGCACCTATGGCTACCCCTTC	CSVTGTGGTYGYPF	.	TRBV29-1	TRBJ1-2	TRBD1
TGTGCCAGCAGCGTCGGGACTAGCGGGACGTTGAACACAGATACGCAGTATTTT	CASSVGTSGTLNTDTQYF	few	TRBV9	TRBJ2-3	TRBD2
TGCAGCGTCAGGTGGTATCGGGAGGGGGAGCTGTTTTTT	CSVRWYREGELFF	few	TRBV29-1	TRBJ2-2	.
TGTGCCAGCAGTTCCCTCCCCGGACAGGGGTCTACCGAGCAGTACTTC	CASSSLPGQGSTEQYF	.	TRBV6-5	TRBJ2-7	TRBD1
TGTGCCAGCAGCCGCCCCGCGGGGGGGGCAGATACGCAGTATTTT	CASSRPAGGADTQYF	.	TRBV27	TRBJ2-3	TRBD2
TGCGCCAGCAGCCCCGGACAGGCCAGCACAGATACGCAGTATTTT	CASSPGQASTDTQYF	.	TRBV5-1	TRBJ2-3	TRBD1
TGTGCCAGCAGCTCTGGCGTGGGCGGGAGGGGGGATGAGCAGTGCTTC	CASSSGVGGRGDEQCF	once	TRBV7-9	TRBJ2-7	TRBD2
TGTGCCAGTAGTAGACAGGGGGCTCAGCCCCAGCATTTT	CASSRQGAQPQHF	.	TRBV19	TRBJ1-5	TRBD1
TGTGCCAGCAGCGGGACAGTTTTTGGCTACACCTTC	CASSGTVFGYTF	few	TRBV6-5	TRBJ1-2	TRBD1
TGTGCCAGCAGTCTGGGGACTAGCGGGAGGGCAGATACGCAGTATTTT	CASSLGTSGRADTQYF	.	TRBV27	TRBJ2-3	TRBD2
TGTGCCAGCAGCTTGGGCAGGGTGGGTATGAACACTGAAGCTTTCTTT	CASSLGRVGMNTEAFF	.	TRBV5-6	TRBJ1-1	.
TGTGCCAGCCGAGTAGGGACAAACTCGAACACCGGGGAGCTGTTTTTT	CASRVGTNSNTGELFF	few	TRBV19	TRBJ2-2	.
TGTGCCAGCAGCTTAGGGGCCCACAGGGGTTCTGGAAACACCATATATTTT	CASSLGAHRGSGNTIYF	.	TRBV7-8	TRBJ1-3	TRBD1
TGTGCCAGCAGCCTCGATAGGGGTATGGGGCTCAACACTGAAGCTTTCTTT	CASSLDRGMGLNTEAFF	.	TRBV11-1	TRBJ1-1	.
TGTGCCAGCAGTCCGAACCAGGGGTTTAATGAAGCTTTCTTT	CASSPNQGFNEAFF	.	TRBV28	TRBJ1-1	.
TGCAGCGTCCGTTTGACAGAGATTTACGAGCAGTACTTC	CSVRLTEIYEQYF	once	TRBV29-1	TRBJ2-7	.
TGTGCCAGCAGCCGCTCCTCAGGGTTCCACGAGCAGTACTTC	CASSRSSGFHEQYF	.	TRBV27	TRBJ2-7	.
TGTGCCAGCAGCTTTATAGGAGGGGACACTGAAGCTTTCTTT	CASSFIGGDTEAFF	few	TRBV7-9	TRBJ1-1	.
TGTGCCAGCAGCCTGTCGACAGATACGCAGTATTTT	CASSLSTDTQYF	few	TRBV7-2	TRBJ2-3	.